This T cell receptor beta chain was observed in a study of shared clonotypes between healthy human individuals. Findings of the study overall: Sorted-subset samples were not fully sequenced, rarefaction indicated.

This CDR3 is 11 amino acids long. In germline, CDR1 is SQVTM, CDR2 ANQGSEA. Trimming left V 6 bases short and J 7 bases short, with 13 bases between. With regard to this clone: Antigen unknown. This specimen includes other DNA sequences encoding the same CDR3.

Several immunoSEQ plates held equal portions of the genomic DNA taken from each subset. Replicate sorted-subset PCRs were loaded with about 0.2 ug DNA, 30,000 to 35,000 T cell genomes. The repertoire was sequenced with immunoSEQ multiplex PCR; TCRdb's copy has only in-frame clones and lacks some. The table includes approximately 1.9 million clones, roughly 95% detected once. Terminally differentiated effector memory CD45RA+ cells were excluded by CCR7 positive selection of CD45RO-negative cells. The chain is built from TRBV29-1 and TRBJ2-7; D may be TRBD1 or TRBD2 (5 bases each). The clonotype was recovered from a man younger than 35 in good health. Some clones in this sample may be carry-over from other donors' samples. Sequencing was done on a sample of naive CD8+ T cells from PBMCs. The CDR3 here is CSVRTGGEQYF. CDR3 in DNA: TGCAGCGTCCGGACTGGGGGAGAGCAGTACTTC.